Listed below are T cell receptor beta chains from one sample, sequenced in a study of OX40 agonist ivuxolimab in advanced cancers. Profiling relied on immunoSEQ multiplex PCR, and the TCRdb table lists in-frame clones only, not all of them. The sample has approximately 57,000 clones, 83% seen once. The material was CD4+ or CD8+ T cells sorted from blood, obtained in a trial of the OX40 agonist ivuxolimab. The receptors originated from an adult with an advanced solid tumor such as melanoma, head and neck, liver or kidney cancer. Each CDR3 is given with its conserved first and last residue. Fields, in order: J gene, V gene, D gene, CDR3 length, clone size, CDR3 DNA, CDR3 protein. The D gene is left open where the match is weak. Expanded clones get a size class; other rows say once, few or many, or leave the size out.

J gene: TRBJ2-3
V gene: TRBV18
D gene: -
CDR3 length: 15
clone size: -
CDR3 DNA: TGTGCCAGCTCCCCAGGGTTGGGGAGCACAGATACGCAGTATTTT
CDR3 protein: CASSPGLGSTDTQYF

J gene: TRBJ2-3
V gene: TRBV7-2
D gene: TRBD2
CDR3 length: 14
clone size: -
CDR3 DNA: TGTGCCAGCAGCCCGGTGATAGCGGGGGATACGCAGTATTTT
CDR3 protein: CASSPVIAGDTQYF

J gene: TRBJ1-4
V gene: TRBV29-1
D gene: -
CDR3 length: 14
clone size: few
CDR3 DNA: TGCAGCGTTGGGTCTCGGGGGACGGCCGAAAAACTGTTTTTT
CDR3 protein: CSVGSRGTAEKLFF

J gene: TRBJ2-3
V gene: TRBV27
D gene: -
CDR3 length: 12
clone size: once
CDR3 DNA: TGTGCCAGCAGAGGGATTACAGATACGCAGTATTTT
CDR3 protein: CASRGITDTQYF

J gene: TRBJ1-2
V gene: TRBV7-2
D gene: -
CDR3 length: 16
clone size: once
CDR3 DNA: TGTGCCAGCAGCTTAGACGGCGGGGACGCTCGCTATGGCTACACCTTC
CDR3 protein: CASSLDGGDARYGYTF

J gene: TRBJ1-5
V gene: TRBV2
D gene: -
CDR3 length: 14
clone size: -
CDR3 DNA: TGTGCCAGCAGTGATTCCCACAGCAATCAGCCCCAGCATTTT
CDR3 protein: CASSDSHSNQPQHF

J gene: TRBJ2-1
V gene: TRBV5-4
D gene: TRBD2
CDR3 length: 16
clone size: -
CDR3 DNA: TGTGCCAGCAGCTTTGGGACTAGCGGGACCTACAATGAGCAGTTCTTC
CDR3 protein: CASSFGTSGTYNEQFF

J gene: TRBJ2-7
V gene: TRBV5-6
D gene: -
CDR3 length: 14
clone size: -
CDR3 DNA: TGTGCCAGCAGCTTACAGGGTTGGAGGTACGAGCAGTACTTC
CDR3 protein: CASSLQGWRYEQYF

J gene: TRBJ1-1
V gene: TRBV11-3
D gene: -
CDR3 length: 14
clone size: -
CDR3 DNA: TGTGCCAGCAGCTTTTCAGGGGACAACACTGAAGCTTTCTTT
CDR3 protein: CASSFSGDNTEAFF

J gene: TRBJ1-2
V gene: TRBV5-8
D gene: -
CDR3 length: 12
clone size: -
CDR3 DNA: TGTGCCAGCAGCCTGCTGTGGGCTGGCTACACCTTC
CDR3 protein: CASSLLWAGYTF

J gene: TRBJ1-4
V gene: TRBV5-1
D gene: -
CDR3 length: 13
clone size: -
CDR3 DNA: TGCGCCAGCAGTTTGGTAACTAATGAAAAACTGTTTTTT
CDR3 protein: CASSLVTNEKLFF

J gene: TRBJ1-4
V gene: TRBV19
D gene: -
CDR3 length: 17
clone size: -
CDR3 DNA: TGTGCCAGTAGTCCCGTCGGAGGGATCAGGACTAATGAAAAACTGTTTTTT
CDR3 protein: CASSPVGGIRTNEKLFF

J gene: TRBJ2-6
V gene: TRBV13
D gene: TRBD1
CDR3 length: 16
clone size: -
CDR3 DNA: TGTGCCAGCAGCATGAAAGGACAGGCTGGGGCCAACGTCCTGACTTTC
CDR3 protein: CASSMKGQAGANVLTF

J gene: TRBJ2-7
V gene: TRBV10-1
D gene: -
CDR3 length: 11
clone size: few
CDR3 DNA: TGCGCCAGAGGGAAGAGCTACGAGCAGTACTTC
CDR3 protein: CARGKSYEQYF

J gene: TRBJ2-1
V gene: TRBV6-6
D gene: -
CDR3 length: 11
clone size: -
CDR3 DNA: TGTGCCAGCAGACGGGGCAATGAGCAGTTCTTC
CDR3 protein: CASRRGNEQFF

J gene: TRBJ2-1
V gene: TRBV28
D gene: TRBD2
CDR3 length: 17
clone size: few
CDR3 DNA: TGTGCCAGCAAGGGACTAGCGGGAGGGACCTCCTACAATGAGCAGTTCTTC
CDR3 protein: CASKGLAGGTSYNEQFF

J gene: TRBJ2-5
V gene: TRBV14
D gene: -
CDR3 length: 12
clone size: once
CDR3 DNA: TGTGCCAGCAACAGGGGAGGGGAGACCCAGTACTTC
CDR3 protein: CASNRGGETQYF

J gene: TRBJ1-2
V gene: TRBV5-4
D gene: -
CDR3 length: 13
clone size: -
CDR3 DNA: TGTGCCAGCAGCTTGGACAGTAACTATGGCTACACCTTC
CDR3 protein: CASSLDSNYGYTF

J gene: TRBJ2-7
V gene: TRBV29-1
D gene: TRBD1
CDR3 length: 14
clone size: -
CDR3 DNA: TGCAGCGTTGAGGAGACAGGGGGCTCGTACGAGCAGTACTTC
CDR3 protein: CSVEETGGSYEQYF

J gene: TRBJ1-1
V gene: TRBV14
D gene: -
CDR3 length: 16
clone size: -
CDR3 DNA: TGTGCCAGCAGCCCCTCCCTCATGACAGGGAACACTGAAGCTTTCTTT
CDR3 protein: CASSPSLMTGNTEAFF

J gene: TRBJ2-7
V gene: TRBV10-3
D gene: TRBD2
CDR3 length: 15
clone size: -
CDR3 DNA: TGTGCCATCAGTGAAGGATTGGCAGGGAGGGTCGAGCAGTACTTC
CDR3 protein: CAISEGLAGRVEQYF

J gene: TRBJ2-5
V gene: TRBV5-1
D gene: -
CDR3 length: 15
clone size: -
CDR3 DNA: TGCGCCAGCAGCTTGTACTGGGGGGCTGAAGAGACCCAGTACTTC
CDR3 protein: CASSLYWGAEETQYF

J gene: TRBJ2-3
V gene: TRBV29-1
D gene: -
CDR3 length: 13
clone size: once
CDR3 DNA: TGTAGCGTTGAGCCCGGGAGCACAGATACGCAGTATTTT
CDR3 protein: CSVEPGSTDTQYF

J gene: TRBJ1-2
V gene: TRBV5-5
D gene: TRBD1
CDR3 length: 17
clone size: -
CDR3 DNA: TGTGCCAGCAGCTCCCCGAGGAGGAGGGGGCTTCTATATGGCTACACCTTC
CDR3 protein: CASSSPRRRGLLYGYTF

J gene: TRBJ2-5
V gene: TRBV10-2
D gene: -
CDR3 length: 16
clone size: -
CDR3 DNA: TGCGCCAGCAGTGATGCTAACGGTCCGACTCAAGAGACCCAGTACTTC
CDR3 protein: CASSDANGPTQETQYF

J gene: TRBJ2-1
V gene: TRBV10-3
D gene: TRBD2
CDR3 length: 15
clone size: -
CDR3 DNA: TGTGCCAGCCGGGAGGGAGGGGCTGGCGGGTATGAGCAGTTCTTC
CDR3 protein: CASREGGAGGYEQFF

J gene: TRBJ1-5
V gene: TRBV6-1
D gene: -
CDR3 length: 14
clone size: -
CDR3 DNA: TGTGCCAGCAGCCTGATGGATAGCAATCAGCCCCAGCATTTT
CDR3 protein: CASSLMDSNQPQHF

J gene: TRBJ1-5
V gene: TRBV11-2
D gene: -
CDR3 length: 14
clone size: -
CDR3 DNA: TGTGCCAGCAGCTTAGGCAGGGTCAATCAGCCCCAGCATTTT
CDR3 protein: CASSLGRVNQPQHF

J gene: TRBJ1-1
V gene: TRBV10-3
D gene: -
CDR3 length: 15
clone size: -
CDR3 DNA: TGTGCCATCAGACTCACAGGGACATCTGACACTGAAGCTTTCTTT
CDR3 protein: CAIRLTGTSDTEAFF

J gene: TRBJ1-4
V gene: TRBV25-1
D gene: TRBD1
CDR3 length: 14
clone size: -
CDR3 DNA: TGTGCCAGCAGTGAGGGGACAGGGTTTGAAAAACTGTTTTTT
CDR3 protein: CASSEGTGFEKLFF

J gene: TRBJ1-1
V gene: TRBV5-4
D gene: -
CDR3 length: 15
clone size: -
CDR3 DNA: TGTGCCAGCAGCTTGAGTGGGGGACTGAACACTGAAGCTTTCTTT
CDR3 protein: CASSLSGGLNTEAFF

J gene: TRBJ1-2
V gene: TRBV5-6
D gene: -
CDR3 length: 15
clone size: -
CDR3 DNA: TGTGCCAGCAGCTTGCGAGGGGTCTGGACCTATGGCTACACCTTC
CDR3 protein: CASSLRGVWTYGYTF

J gene: TRBJ1-3
V gene: TRBV9
D gene: -
CDR3 length: 14
clone size: -
CDR3 DNA: TGTGCCAGCAGCGCCGAGGGCATTGGAAACACCATATATTTT
CDR3 protein: CASSAEGIGNTIYF

J gene: TRBJ2-5
V gene: TRBV5-1
D gene: TRBD2
CDR3 length: 15
clone size: -
CDR3 DNA: TGCGCCAGCAGCACAGGGACTAGCGGGCAAGAGACCCAGTACTTC
CDR3 protein: CASSTGTSGQETQYF

J gene: TRBJ2-1
V gene: TRBV6-5
D gene: -
CDR3 length: 11
clone size: -
CDR3 DNA: TGTGCCAGCAGTTACTCCCAGCGGCAGTTCTTC
CDR3 protein: CASSYSQRQFF

J gene: TRBJ2-2
V gene: TRBV10-1
D gene: -
CDR3 length: 13
clone size: -
CDR3 DNA: TGCGCCAGCAGTGAAACAGCCACCGGGGAGCTGTTTTTT
CDR3 protein: CASSETATGELFF

J gene: TRBJ2-7
V gene: TRBV6-6
D gene: -
CDR3 length: 13
clone size: few
CDR3 DNA: TGTGCCAGCAGTTACAACAGGGCCCACGAGCAGTACTTC
CDR3 protein: CASSYNRAHEQYF

J gene: TRBJ1-3
V gene: TRBV6-5
D gene: -
CDR3 length: 15
clone size: -
CDR3 DNA: TGTGCCAGCAGGGGCAGGGCCATCTCTGGAAACACCATATATTTT
CDR3 protein: CASRGRAISGNTIYF

J gene: TRBJ2-5
V gene: TRBV29-1
D gene: TRBD2
CDR3 length: 15
clone size: -
CDR3 DNA: TGCAGCGTTAAGGGACTAGCGGGAAGAAAAGAGACCCAGTACTTC
CDR3 protein: CSVKGLAGRKETQYF

J gene: TRBJ1-6
V gene: TRBV9
D gene: -
CDR3 length: 13
clone size: -
CDR3 DNA: TGTGCCAGCAGCGTAGAGCCTAATTCACCCCTCCACTTT
CDR3 protein: CASSVEPNSPLHF

J gene: TRBJ2-1
V gene: TRBV11-3
D gene: -
CDR3 length: 14
clone size: -
CDR3 DNA: TGTGCCAGCAGCTTTACCGCTGGTCGGGGAGAGCAGTTCTTC
CDR3 protein: CASSFTAGRGEQFF

J gene: TRBJ1-5
V gene: TRBV6-1
D gene: -
CDR3 length: 13
clone size: -
CDR3 DNA: TGTGCCAGCAATAGGGAACGCAATCAGCCCCAGCATTTT
CDR3 protein: CASNRERNQPQHF

J gene: TRBJ2-1
V gene: TRBV2
D gene: -
CDR3 length: 15
clone size: -
CDR3 DNA: TGTGCCAGCAGTGATGGCGGGATTGGGTCGAGTGAGCAGTTCTTC
CDR3 protein: CASSDGGIGSSEQFF

J gene: TRBJ2-7
V gene: TRBV6-5
D gene: -
CDR3 length: 14
clone size: -
CDR3 DNA: TGTGCCAGCCGGTGGACTGGAACGAGGGACGAGCAGTACTTC
CDR3 protein: CASRWTGTRDEQYF

J gene: TRBJ2-2
V gene: TRBV15
D gene: TRBD1
CDR3 length: 16
clone size: -
CDR3 DNA: TGTGCCACCAGCAGAGGGGTTACAGGGGGAACCGGGGAGCTGTTTTTT
CDR3 protein: CATSRGVTGGTGELFF

J gene: TRBJ1-4
V gene: TRBV6-5
D gene: -
CDR3 length: 15
clone size: -
CDR3 DNA: TGTGCCAGCAGTGTCACCGGGGCGAATGGAGAAAAACTGTTTTTT
CDR3 protein: CASSVTGANGEKLFF

J gene: TRBJ2-7
V gene: TRBV6-5
D gene: TRBD2
CDR3 length: 15
clone size: once
CDR3 DNA: TGTGCCAGCAGTCGGACTAGCGGGAGAGTGTACGAGCAGTACTTC
CDR3 protein: CASSRTSGRVYEQYF

J gene: TRBJ1-3
V gene: TRBV29-1
D gene: -
CDR3 length: 14
clone size: -
CDR3 DNA: TGCAGCGCGACTAAACAGGGAGGAGGAAACACCATATATTTT
CDR3 protein: CSATKQGGGNTIYF

J gene: TRBJ2-7
V gene: TRBV27
D gene: TRBD1
CDR3 length: 13
clone size: -
CDR3 DNA: TGTGCCAGCTGGACAGGGGAACCCTACGAGCAGTACTTC
CDR3 protein: CASWTGEPYEQYF

J gene: TRBJ2-2
V gene: TRBV7-8
D gene: TRBD1
CDR3 length: 15
clone size: -
CDR3 DNA: TGTGCCAGCAGCCCGGGGACAGGGGCTGCCGGGGAGCTGTTTTTT
CDR3 protein: CASSPGTGAAGELFF

J gene: TRBJ2-3
V gene: TRBV6-4
D gene: TRBD2
CDR3 length: 16
clone size: -
CDR3 DNA: TGTGCCAGCAGTGACGGGACTAGCGGGGGCACAGATACGCAGTATTTT
CDR3 protein: CASSDGTSGGTDTQYF

J gene: TRBJ2-1
V gene: TRBV7-2
D gene: TRBD2
CDR3 length: 15
clone size: -
CDR3 DNA: TGTGCCAGCAGCTACAGGGGTAGCGGGAGAGGTGAGCAGTTCTTC
CDR3 protein: CASSYRGSGRGEQFF

J gene: TRBJ2-1
V gene: TRBV7-8
D gene: TRBD2
CDR3 length: 19
clone size: -
CDR3 DNA: TGTGCCAGCAGCTTAGCGAACGGAATTACTAGCGGGGGTGACTATGAGCAGTTCTTC
CDR3 protein: CASSLANGITSGGDYEQFF

J gene: TRBJ1-2
V gene: TRBV6-5
D gene: TRBD1
CDR3 length: 14
clone size: many
CDR3 DNA: TGTGCCAGCAGTTTGGGGACAGGGTTGGATGGCTACACCTTC
CDR3 protein: CASSLGTGLDGYTF

J gene: TRBJ2-3
V gene: TRBV30
D gene: -
CDR3 length: 13
clone size: -
CDR3 DNA: TGTGCCTGGACCCAGCGGAGGGCGGATACGCAGTATTTT
CDR3 protein: CAWTQRRADTQYF